Listed below are T cell receptor beta chains from one sample, sequenced in a study of blood T cell repertoires in COVID-19. Libraries were prepared by immunoSEQ multiplex PCR; TCRdb keeps only in-frame clonotypes and omits some of them. The data contain 200,000 or so clones, around three quarters of them seen just once; the ten biggest clones take up approximately 15%. Sequenced: peripheral blood. Receptors were obtained from a man between 60 and 70 years old with active or convalescent COVID-19. Both conserved end residues are part of each CDR3. Each record gives: J gene, V gene, D gene, clone size, CDR3 DNA, CDR3 protein. The D gene is left open where the match is weak. A row's size may be missing; if present it is once, few, many or a size class.

j_call: TRBJ1-1
v_call: TRBV10-3
d_call: TRBD1
clone_size: -
cdr3_nt: TGTGCCATCACCTCCCACCCGACAGGGGAGAGCACTGAAGCTTTCTTT
cdr3_aa: CAITSHPTGESTEAFF

j_call: TRBJ2-1
v_call: TRBV28
d_call: TRBD2
clone_size: -
cdr3_nt: TGTGCCAGCACCATAGCGGGAGGGCCTTACAATGAGCAGTTCTTC
cdr3_aa: CASTIAGGPYNEQFF

j_call: TRBJ1-5
v_call: TRBV19
d_call: TRBD1
clone_size: -
cdr3_nt: TGTGCCAGTAGTATAGGTAACAGGGGGCTGAATCAGCCCCAGCATTTT
cdr3_aa: CASSIGNRGLNQPQHF

j_call: TRBJ1-5
v_call: TRBV6-2/TRBV6-3
d_call: TRBD1
clone_size: -
cdr3_nt: TGTGCCAGCAGTTCGGGACAGGGGAGTCCAGTTGGCAATCAGCCCCAGCATTTT
cdr3_aa: CASSSGQGSPVGNQPQHF

j_call: TRBJ2-7
v_call: TRBV10-3
d_call: -
clone_size: -
cdr3_nt: TGTGCCATCAGCTTCGCTAGCGAAATCCCATACGAGCAGTACTTC
cdr3_aa: CAISFASEIPYEQYF

j_call: TRBJ2-1
v_call: TRBV11-3
d_call: TRBD2
clone_size: -
cdr3_nt: TGTGCCAGCAGCTTAGGGGGACTAGCAAACGAGCAGTTCTTC
cdr3_aa: CASSLGGLANEQFF

j_call: TRBJ2-5
v_call: TRBV24-1
d_call: -
clone_size: -
cdr3_nt: TGTGCCACCAGTGATATAGGAGAAGGATCCCAAGAGACCCAGTACTTC
cdr3_aa: CATSDIGEGSQETQYF

j_call: TRBJ2-7
v_call: TRBV6-6
d_call: TRBD1
clone_size: -
cdr3_nt: TGTGCCAGCAGTGCACAGGGGGAAGAGCAGTACTTC
cdr3_aa: CASSAQGEEQYF

j_call: TRBJ1-4
v_call: TRBV5-1
d_call: -
clone_size: -
cdr3_nt: TGCGCCAGCAGCTTGTCTCGCGGGGGGATAACTAATGAAAAACTGTTTTTT
cdr3_aa: CASSLSRGGITNEKLFF

j_call: TRBJ2-7
v_call: TRBV11-2
d_call: TRBD2
clone_size: -
cdr3_nt: TGTGCCAGCAGCTTTGGGGGGGGTCGCTACGAGCAGTACTTC
cdr3_aa: CASSFGGGRYEQYF

j_call: TRBJ2-1
v_call: TRBV9
d_call: TRBD2
clone_size: -
cdr3_nt: TGTGCCAGCAGCGTAGCTACGCCGGGGGCGGGAGGCCCCAATGAGCAGTTCTTC
cdr3_aa: CASSVATPGAGGPNEQFF

j_call: TRBJ2-5
v_call: TRBV7-2
d_call: TRBD2
clone_size: -
cdr3_nt: TGTGCCAGCAGCCCCATAGCGGGATGGGAGACCCAGTACTTC
cdr3_aa: CASSPIAGWETQYF

j_call: TRBJ2-1
v_call: TRBV3-1/TRBV3-2
d_call: TRBD2
clone_size: -
cdr3_nt: TGTGCCAGCAGCCGTAGAGAGCGGGAGGTCCCCGCCAATGAGCAGTTCTTC
cdr3_aa: CASSRREREVPANEQFF

j_call: TRBJ2-5
v_call: TRBV6-6
d_call: TRBD1
clone_size: -
cdr3_nt: TGTGCCAGCAGACGGGACAGCGGTGGCCAAGAGACCCAGTACTTC
cdr3_aa: CASRRDSGGQETQYF

j_call: TRBJ2-5
v_call: TRBV6-2/TRBV6-3
d_call: -
clone_size: -
cdr3_nt: TGTGCCAGCAGTCGAGTCGACAGGCTGGAGACCCAGTACTTC
cdr3_aa: CASSRVDRLETQYF

j_call: TRBJ2-5
v_call: TRBV7-2
d_call: TRBD2
clone_size: -
cdr3_nt: TGTGCCAGCAGCCCACCCCTGAGCGGGACGGTTCAAGAGACCCAGTACTTC
cdr3_aa: CASSPPLSGTVQETQYF

j_call: TRBJ1-2
v_call: TRBV28
d_call: -
clone_size: -
cdr3_nt: TGTGCCAGCAGTTCTATAATTGTCGGCTACACCTTC
cdr3_aa: CASSSIIVGYTF

j_call: TRBJ2-1
v_call: TRBV7-9
d_call: -
clone_size: -
cdr3_nt: TGTGCCAGCAGCTGGACTATTAATGAGCAGTTCTTC
cdr3_aa: CASSWTINEQFF

j_call: TRBJ2-3
v_call: TRBV5-1
d_call: -
clone_size: -
cdr3_nt: TGCGCCAGCAGCTTGAATCAGGATACGCAGTATTTT
cdr3_aa: CASSLNQDTQYF

j_call: TRBJ1-2
v_call: TRBV10-3
d_call: TRBD1
clone_size: -
cdr3_nt: TGTGCCATCAGTGAGTCCCAGGGGGCGACGGGCTACACCTTC
cdr3_aa: CAISESQGATGYTF

j_call: TRBJ2-4
v_call: TRBV5-6
d_call: -
clone_size: -
cdr3_nt: TGTGCCAGCAGCCGGAGGGACAGCCCCAAAAACATTCAGTACTTC
cdr3_aa: CASSRRDSPKNIQYF

j_call: TRBJ2-3
v_call: TRBV5-4
d_call: TRBD2
clone_size: few
cdr3_nt: TGTGCCAGCAGCTCGAGGACTAGCGGAAGCACAGATACGCAGTATTTT
cdr3_aa: CASSSRTSGSTDTQYF

j_call: TRBJ1-5
v_call: TRBV2
d_call: TRBD1
clone_size: -
cdr3_nt: TGTGCCAGTAGACAGGGGCTGAATCAGCCCCAGCATTTT
cdr3_aa: CASRQGLNQPQHF

j_call: TRBJ2-5
v_call: TRBV28
d_call: TRBD1
clone_size: -
cdr3_nt: TGTGCCAGCAGTTCGACCGGGACAGCGTACCAAGAGACCCAGTACTTC
cdr3_aa: CASSSTGTAYQETQYF

j_call: TRBJ1-1
v_call: TRBV29-1
d_call: TRBD1
clone_size: -
cdr3_nt: TGCAGCGGGGGGACAGGGGCTTCGACTGAAGCTTTCTTT
cdr3_aa: CSGGTGASTEAFF

j_call: TRBJ1-1
v_call: TRBV28
d_call: -
clone_size: -
cdr3_nt: TGTGCCAGCAGTTTGAGCACTGAAGCTTTCTTT
cdr3_aa: CASSLSTEAFF

j_call: TRBJ2-1
v_call: TRBV5-4
d_call: TRBD2
clone_size: -
cdr3_nt: TGTGCCAGTACATCGACTAGCAGCTACAATGAGCAGTTCTTC
cdr3_aa: CASTSTSSYNEQFF

j_call: TRBJ2-7
v_call: TRBV7-8
d_call: TRBD1
clone_size: -
cdr3_nt: TGTGCCAGCAGCCCCCATGGGGGACAGCTCGTCGAGCAGTACTTC
cdr3_aa: CASSPHGGQLVEQYF

j_call: TRBJ2-7
v_call: TRBV7-8
d_call: TRBD2
clone_size: -
cdr3_nt: TGTGCCAGCAGCATTGGACTAGGCCTCCAGCCTCCCCTCTTC
cdr3_aa: CASSIGLGLQPPLF

j_call: TRBJ2-3
v_call: TRBV6-1
d_call: TRBD2
clone_size: -
cdr3_nt: TGTGCCAGCAGTGAACCCCTAGCGGGAGTGGGAGATACGCAGTATTTT
cdr3_aa: CASSEPLAGVGDTQYF

j_call: TRBJ2-1
v_call: TRBV12-5
d_call: TRBD1
clone_size: -
cdr3_nt: TGTGCTAGTGGTCCATTCACCACAGGGGGCCGAATTGAGCAGTTCTTC
cdr3_aa: CASGPFTTGGRIEQFF

j_call: TRBJ2-7
v_call: TRBV19
d_call: TRBD1
clone_size: once
cdr3_nt: TGTGCCAGTAGTATATCGACAGGGGGCACCTACGAGCAGTACTTC
cdr3_aa: CASSISTGGTYEQYF

j_call: TRBJ2-1
v_call: TRBV24-1
d_call: TRBD1
clone_size: many
cdr3_nt: TGTGCCACCAGGAAAGGGGGGACAGGTCCCAATGAGCAGTTCTTC
cdr3_aa: CATRKGGTGPNEQFF

j_call: TRBJ1-5
v_call: TRBV5-6
d_call: -
clone_size: once
cdr3_nt: TGTGCCAGCAGCTTGGCTGGGGCGCCCTGGAATCAGCCCCAGCATTTT
cdr3_aa: CASSLAGAPWNQPQHF